This T cell receptor beta chain was captured in a study of T cell responses to AZD1222 COVID-19 vaccine. Germline loops: CDR1 SNHLY, CDR2 FYNNEI. Trimming left V 3 bases short and J 9 bases short, with 15 bases between. CDR3 length: 14 amino acids. The study, taken as a whole, reports: Compared with day 0, the breadth and depth of the Spike-specific TCR repertoire rose significantly after two doses of AZD1222. Close to half of spike-specific TCRs reportedly recognize unmutated variant regions. Possibly, clonal diversity was underestimated; donors were largely white British and included more females. Researchers report vaccine-associated CD4 TCRs spanning spike, with dominance at 160-218 and 743-854.

Concerning this clone: Its antigen remains unidentified.

Clones were sequenced by immunoSEQ multiplex PCR, and TCRdb holds only the in-frame ones, with some missing. Found here are 100,000 or so clones, around 90% of them singletons; the top ten hold over 15%. Sequences were derived from peripheral blood, sampled on day 0 of AZD1222 vaccination. The sequence derives from an adult in good health. The chain links TRBV2 to TRBJ2-1; D possibly corresponds to TRBD2 (6 bases). The CDR3 protein is CASSDPTSTGEQFF. The CDR3 nucleotides read TGTGCCAGCAGTGACCCAACTAGCACTGGTGAGCAGTTCTTC.